This TCR beta chain came from a study of brain metastases from non-small cell lung cancer. Study-wide results and limits: Brain metastases shared most TCR repertoire with primaries, with sparse T cells. T-cell clones appeared expanded in 64% of brain metastases relative to matched primary tumors. Compared with primary tumors, brain metastases showed less T-cell infiltration.

About this clone itself: Its specificity is unknown. The identical CDR3 is also encoded by other nucleotide sequences in the sample.

This table comes from immunoSEQ multiplex PCR, and its TCRdb copy is limited to in-frame clones, with some not included. The data contain fewer than 15,000 clones, about four fifths of them singletons. Trimming cost V 10 bases and J 0 bases, with 16 bases left between them. CDR1 is MDHEN, CDR2 SYDVKM, per germline. The CDR3 consists of 15 residues. This receptor was taken from a donor older than 35 with non-small cell lung cancer. The chain has TRBV28 and TRBJ1-3; D may be TRBD1 (5 bases). Sequenced: primary lung tumor tissue. CDR3: CAIAPGPLSGNTIYF. DNA of the CDR3: TGTGCCATCGCTCCAGGGCCCCTCTCTGGAAACACCATATATTTT.